The 31 T cell receptor beta chains listed next were all sequenced from one sample in a study of PD-1 blockade in classical Hodgkin lymphoma. Libraries were prepared by immunoSEQ multiplex PCR; TCRdb keeps only in-frame clonotypes and omits some of them. The table includes 70,000 or so clones, under 95% detected once. Each patient relapsed following autologous stem cell transplantation, and prior brentuximab vedotin exposure differed. The sequences come from peripheral blood mononuclear cells (PBMCs), collected at baseline. The source is a human donor with classical Hodgkin lymphoma.

The genes are TRBV11-2 and TRBJ1-1; D gene unclear. There are 15 residues in the CDR3. V was trimmed by 5 bases and J by 4 bases, leaving 17 bases between them. The V gene's germline CDR1 is SGHAT and CDR2 FQNNGV. The CDR3 is CASSRAGFPLTEAFF. The CDR3 nucleotides read TGTGCCAGCAGCCGAGCCGGGTTTCCCCTCACTGAAGCTTTCTTT.

This CDR3 is CASSQEFDRQFF. DNA for the CDR3: TGCGCCAGCAGCCAGGAGTTCGATCGGCAGTTCTTC. V gene TRBV4-3 combines with J gene TRBJ2-1, with D unresolved. Looked up from germline, CDR1 is LGHNA and CDR2 is YSLEER. This CDR3 contains 12 residues. Trimming took 3 bases from V and 12 from J, leaving 12 bases between them.

The V and J genes are TRBV27 and TRBJ2-7, with D maybe TRBD2 (6 bases). Trimming took 0 bases from V and 6 from J, leaving 18 bases between them. Germline V gene sequence: CDR1 MNHEY, CDR2 SMNVEV (reference sequence). The CDR3 covers 16 residues. The CDR3, as DNA: TGTGCCAGCAGTTTATCTATTTCGGGACTCTTAGTCGAGCAGTACTTC. This translates into CASSLSISGLLVEQYF.

V and J are TRBV4-2 and TRBJ1-2, with D possibly being TRBD1 (6 bases). The germline gives CDR1 LGHNA, CDR2 YNFKEQ. With 0 bases removed from V and 8 bases from J, the gap between germline ends came to 13 bases. The CDR3 runs 14 residues. The CDR3 spells CASSQEGGGEGYTF. The CDR3 DNA reads TGTGCCAGCAGCCAAGAGGGCGGGGGCGAAGGCTACACCTTC.

V usage is TRBV9 and J usage is TRBJ2-5; 7 bases match TRBD1. CDR1 is SGDLS, CDR2 YYNGEE, per germline. The length of the CDR3 is 15 residues. V trimming: 0 bases; J trimming: 4 bases; junction bases outside the gene matches: 6. For the CDR3, the DNA is TGTGCCAGCAGCGTAGGGACAGGAATGTCAGAGACCCAGTACTTC. It yields the protein CASSVGTGMSETQYF.

Only one count was recorded for this clone. The chain links TRBV2 to TRBJ2-1; D is possibly TRBD1 or TRBD2 (6 bases each). CDR1 and CDR2 from the germline V gene are SNHLY and FYNNEI. Trimming pared 1 base from V and 1 base from J, leaving 14 bases between. The CDR3 contains 17 residues. DNA of the CDR3: TGTGCCAGCAGTGAAGTCCCCCCGGGGGCGTCCTACAATGAGCAGTTCTTC. Translating gives CASSEVPPGASYNEQFF.

V gene TRBV7-6 combines with J gene TRBJ2-2; TRBD1 aligns across 9 bases. Germline V CDR1 and CDR2: SGHVS, FNYEAQ. Trimming cost V 5 bases and J 4 bases; bases outside gene matches: 11. The CDR3 is made up of 17 amino acids. The CDR3 sequence: CASSLAPQGAGTGELFF. For the CDR3, the DNA is TGTGCCAGCAGCCTCGCGCCACAGGGGGCGGGCACCGGGGAGCTGTTTTTT.

V usage is TRBV6-4 and J usage is TRBJ2-3; 11 bases are a match to TRBD2. The CDR3 is 15 residues long. Germline trimming cut 5 bases from V and 5 bases from J; bases unmatched to any gene: 6. Germline V gene lookup returns CDR1 MRHNA and CDR2 SNTAGT. The CDR3 DNA is TGTGCCAGCAGTCCCAGTACTAGCGGGGGAGATACGCAGTATTTT. Protein: CASSPSTSGGDTQYF.

The rearrangement joins TRBV7-3 to TRBJ1-1; 7 bases agree with TRBD1. CDR1 is SGHTA, CDR2 FQGTGA, per germline. With V trimmed by 5 bases and J by 0 bases, 6 bases remained unmatched. The CDR3 has 15 amino acids. The CDR3 here is CASSATGTVNTEAFF. In DNA form, the CDR3 reads TGTGCCAGCAGCGCAACCGGGACAGTGAACACTGAAGCTTTCTTT.

V gene TRBV6-5 combines with J gene TRBJ2-7, with D possibly being TRBD2 (5 bases). CDR1 and CDR2 from the germline V gene are MNHEY and SVGAGI. Trimming took off 4 bases at V and 3 bases at J, with 13 bases between the two ends. The CDR3 extends over 14 amino acids. The CDR3: CASSFREGVYEQYF. The CDR3 DNA reads as TGTGCCAGCAGTTTCCGCGAGGGAGTCTACGAGCAGTACTTC.

This chain connects TRBV19 to TRBJ1-5, with D possibly being TRBD1 (6 bases). The CDR3 consists of 13 residues. With 7 bases removed from V and 9 bases from J, the gap between germline ends came to 16 bases. Germline CDR1 is LNHDA and CDR2 is SQIVND (reference sequence). CDR3 DNA: TGTGCCAGTACTACAGGGACGGGTGGGCCCCAGCATTTT. It encodes CASTTGTGGPQHF. The full variable domain, in which reference TRBV19 and TRBJ1-5 provide the parts outside the CDR3, is DGGITQSPKYLFRKEGQNVTLSCEQNLNHDAMYWYRQDPGQGLRLIYYSQIVNDFQKGDIAEGYSVSREKKESFPLTVTSAQKNPTAFYLCASTTGTGGPQHFGDGTRLSIL.

CDR3 residues: CASRPSLGYEQYF. In DNA form, the CDR3 reads TGTGCCAGCAGACCCTCCCTTGGCTACGAGCAGTACTTC. V and J are TRBV11-1 and TRBJ2-7; unclear D gene. V was clipped by 6 bases and J by 3 bases, with 12 bases between them. This CDR3 is built from 13 residues. The germline CDR1 and CDR2 sequences are SGHAT and FQDESV (reference sequence).

Points on this clone: The sample carries other DNA sequences with the same CDR3. V and J are TRBV18 and TRBJ1-5; D remains ambiguous. The V end lost 2 bases, the J end lost 1 base, and 6 bases lay between the germline ends. CDR1 KGHSH and CDR2 LQKENI come from the germline V gene. The CDR3 is 14 residues long. DNA for the CDR3: TGTGCCAGCTCACCAGGAGGGAGCAATCAGCCCCAGCATTTT. Protein sequence: CASSPGGSNQPQHF.

The rearrangement joins TRBV5-6 to TRBJ2-1, with D possibly being TRBD2 (6 bases). The CDR3 covers 15 residues. V dropped 6 bases and J dropped 8 bases, with 21 bases sitting between them. Germline-derived CDR1 and CDR2 are SGHDT and YYEEEE. The CDR3 DNA reads as TGTGCCAGCATATTAGGAACTAGCCCCTCGGATGAGCAGTTCTTC. It yields the protein CASILGTSPSDEQFF.

The chain couples TRBV19 to TRBJ1-5; no reliable D call. Trimming removed 5 bases from V and 6 bases from J, with 8 bases in between. CDR1 and CDR2 from the germline V gene are LNHDA and SQIVND (reference sequence). This CDR3 spans 12 amino acids. The CDR3 protein is CASSPWGQPQHF. The CDR3 DNA reads as TGTGCCAGTAGTCCCTGGGGTCAGCCCCAGCATTTT.

Details on this clone: Other DNA sequences in this specimen translate into the identical CDR3. V usage is TRBV7-6 and J usage is TRBJ1-1, with TRBD1 as a possible D gene (5 bases). Trimming stripped 1 base from V and 1 base from J, with 7 bases between. Germline V CDR1 and CDR2: SGHVS, FNYEAQ. CDR3 length equals 14 residues. CDR3 DNA: TGTGCCAGCAGCTTAGGGCAGGGGAACACTGAAGCTTTCTTT. This gives the protein CASSLGQGNTEAFF.

The rearrangement joins TRBV6-5 to TRBJ2-6; no clear D. This CDR3 spans 13 amino acids. Germline V CDR1 and CDR2: MNHEY, SVGAGI. V gave up 5 bases and J gave up 2 bases, with 4 bases separating them. CDR3: CASSETGANVLTF. The CDR3, as DNA: TGTGCCAGCAGTGAGACTGGGGCCAACGTCCTGACTTTC.

The chain has TRBV13 and TRBJ1-5; D remains unclear. The germline gives CDR1 PRHDT, CDR2 FYEKMQ (reference sequence). The CDR3 loop spans 15 amino acids. V lost 0 bases to trimming and J lost 1 base, with 7 bases between them. The CDR3 nucleotides are TGTGCCAGCAGCTTAGGCCAAAGGAGCAATCAGCCCCAGCATTTT. Residues: CASSLGQRSNQPQHF.

This rearrangement joins TRBV6-5 to TRBJ1-3, with D uncertain. Between the trimmed V and J ends, which lost 8 bases and 3 bases, there was a span of 11 bases. The CDR3 has 13 residues. The V gene's germline CDR1 is MNHEY and CDR2 SVGAGI. In DNA, the CDR3 is TGTGCCAGCGGGATGGTTTTTGGAAACACCATATATTTT. This encodes CASGMVFGNTIYF.

The chain uses TRBV27 and TRBJ2-5; D call uncertain. Germline V gene data show CDR1 as MNHEY and CDR2 as SMNVEV (reference sequence). With 5 bases removed from V and 1 base from J, the gap between germline ends came to 17 bases. This CDR3 comprises 16 residues. CDR3 in DNA: TGTGCCAGCAGTGATAGATGGGTGAGGTTCCAAGAGACCCAGTACTTC. The encoded protein is CASSDRWVRFQETQYF.

This clone was recorded only once. This chain joins TRBV9 and TRBJ2-7; 10 bases map to TRBD1. Germline V gene sequence: CDR1 SGDLS, CDR2 YYNGEE. The CDR3 covers 14 residues. J lost 6 bases, V lost 3 bases, and 6 bases had no gene match. CDR3 DNA: TGTGCCAGCAGCGCGGGGACAGGGGAACTCGAGCAGTACTTC. This codes for CASSAGTGELEQYF.

V and J are TRBV9 and TRBJ1-1; TRBD1 might be the D (5 bases). The CDR3 loop spans 16 amino acids. The ends were cut back, 1 base at V and 3 bases at J, with 16 bases in the middle. Germline V gene sequence: CDR1 SGDLS, CDR2 YYNGEE. This CDR3 reads CASSVPTGPRDTEAFF. In DNA, the CDR3 is TGTGCCAGCAGCGTACCAACAGGTCCCCGCGACACTGAAGCTTTCTTT. Based on the CDR3 plus reference TRBV9 and TRBJ1-1, the full variable domain is DSGVTQTPKHLITATGQRVTLRCSPRSGDLSVYWYQQSLDQGLQFLIQYYNGEERAKGNILERFSAQQFPDLHSELNLSSLELGDSALYFCASSVPTGPRDTEAFFGQGTRLTVV.

This clone has just a few counts. The J gene is TRBJ2-7, the V gene TRBV4-1; the match to TRBD1 covers 8 bases. The CDR3 has 16 residues. V was clipped by 0 bases and J by 0 bases; unmatched bases: 4. In germline, CDR1 is MGHRA, CDR2 YSYEKL. The CDR3 bases are TGCGCCAGCAGCCAAGAGCGGACAGGGCCCTCCTACGAGCAGTACTTC. This translates into CASSQERTGPSYEQYF.

J is TRBJ2-1 and V is TRBV7-3; D is ambiguous. CDR1 SGHTA and CDR2 FQGTGA come from the germline V gene. This CDR3 region has 13 residues. Trimming removed 2 bases from V and 5 bases from J, with 7 bases in between. CDR3 nucleotides: TGTGCCAGCAGCTTAGCTGGCCACAATGAGCAGTTCTTC. As protein: CASSLAGHNEQFF.

The CDR3 nucleotides are TGCGCCAGCAGCCAAGCGGGGGGAAACACAGATACGCAGTATTTT. Protein product: CASSQAGGNTDTQYF. The gene calls are TRBV4-1 and TRBJ2-3, with 7 nucleotides matching TRBD2. With V trimmed by 1 base and J by 2 bases, 3 bases remained unmatched. This CDR3 has 15 amino acids. The V gene's germline CDR1 is MGHRA and CDR2 YSYEKL.

The chain is built from TRBV7-6 and TRBJ2-2; 11 positions match TRBD1. The J segment lost 4 bases and the V segment lost 3 bases, leaving 7 bases of the junction unmatched. CDR3 length: 17 amino acids. Germline assignment: CDR1 SGHVS and CDR2 FNYEAQ. CDR3 region: CASSFTLGTGGTGELFF. The DNA of the CDR3 is TGTGCCAGCAGCTTCACCCTTGGGACAGGGGGCACCGGGGAGCTGTTTTTT.

CDR3 in amino acids: CASSGAGPSYEQYF. CDR3 nucleotides: TGTGCCAGCAGTGGAGCGGGACCGTCCTACGAGCAGTACTTC. This rearrangement joins TRBV25-1 to TRBJ2-7, with TRBD2 matching 7 bases. Germline values: CDR1 MGHDK, CDR2 SYGVNS. CDR3 size: 14 residues. The V and J ends lost 4 bases and 1 base, in that order; junction bases with no gene match: 4.

This chain joins TRBV5-8 and TRBJ1-5, with D unresolved. Germline V lookup: CDR1 SGHTS, CDR2 YDEGEE. The V and J ends lost 4 bases and 4 bases respectively, with 15 bases between them. The CDR3 extends over 15 amino acids. CDR3 sequence reads: CASSPGVQANQPQHF. CDR3 in DNA: TGTGCCAGCAGCCCGGGAGTCCAGGCGAATCAGCCCCAGCATTTT.

CDR3 nucleotides: TGTGCCAGCAGTTACCAGGGTGAGGGAGACACCATATATTTT. Translated: CASSYQGEGDTIYF. V and J are TRBV6-5 and TRBJ1-3; D is possibly TRBD1 (5 bases). Germline loops: CDR1 MNHEY, CDR2 SVGAGI. V was cut by 2 bases and J by 8 bases, with 13 bases left in between. This CDR3 spans 14 amino acids.

The V gene is TRBV5-5, the J gene TRBJ2-2; D perhaps matches TRBD1 (6 bases). CDR1 is SGHKS and CDR2 is YYEKEE in the germline V gene (reference sequence). V was clipped by 7 bases and J by 6 bases, with 13 bases between them. The CDR3 has 13 amino acids. Written as DNA, the CDR3 is TGTGCCAGCCGGCAGGGGATAGCCGGGGAGCTGTTTTTT. Residues: CASRQGIAGELFF.

The V call is TRBV27, the J call TRBJ1-5; D remains unclear. This CDR3 spans 13 amino acids. Trimming took off 10 bases at V and 3 bases at J, with 13 bases between the two ends. CDR1 is MNHEY, CDR2 SMNVEV, per germline (reference sequence). The CDR3 spells CATQGSANQPQHF. The CDR3 coding sequence is TGTGCCACCCAAGGGAGCGCCAATCAGCCCCAGCATTTT.